This entry features one T cell receptor beta chain sequence. The record originates from a study of blood T cell repertoires in COVID-19. After removal of 9 bases from V and 4 bases from J, the junction contained 3 bases not matched to a gene. The CDR3 loop spans 12 amino acids. Germline CDR1 and CDR2: KGHDR and SFDVKD. In the original processing: It was from reference gene primer amplification that nucleated cell counts were estimated. The protocol was immunoSEQ multiplex PCR, while the TCRdb copy is restricted to in-frame clones and leaves out a portion. That table is the source of V, J and clone size, and D and trimming were worked out from the DNA. Of 310,000 or so clones listed, approximately 85% were seen once; the top ten hold 1.5% to 2%.

This chain joins TRBV24-1 and TRBJ2-5; 8 nucleotides agree with TRBD1. The specimen sequenced was peripheral blood. This sequence was found in a woman aged 45 to 65 with acute or convalescent COVID-19. CDR3: CATGQGPETQYF. The CDR3 nucleotides are TGTGCCACCGGACAGGGTCCAGAGACCCAGTACTTC.